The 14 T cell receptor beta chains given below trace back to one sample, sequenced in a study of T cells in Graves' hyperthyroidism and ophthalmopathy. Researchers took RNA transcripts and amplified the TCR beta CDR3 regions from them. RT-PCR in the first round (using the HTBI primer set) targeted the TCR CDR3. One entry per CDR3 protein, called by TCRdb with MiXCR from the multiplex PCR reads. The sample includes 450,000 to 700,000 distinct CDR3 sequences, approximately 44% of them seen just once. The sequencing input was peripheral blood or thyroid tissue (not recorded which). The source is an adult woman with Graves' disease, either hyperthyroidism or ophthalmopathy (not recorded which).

CDR3 residues: CASSLDRATSPLHF. Here the CDR3 DNA reads TGTGCCAGCAGCTTAGACAGGGCAACCTCACCCCTCCACTTT. The chain uses TRBV7-2 and TRBJ1-6, with D possibly being TRBD1 (6 bases). The CDR3 consists of 14 residues. Germline loops: CDR1 SGHTA, CDR2 FQGNSA. Trimming cost V 1 base and J 10 bases, with 11 bases left between them.

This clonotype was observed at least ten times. In DNA, the CDR3 is TGTGCCAGCAGCCCCAGGGACAGGGGGATATCCTACGAGCAGTACTTC. Amino acid sequence: CASSPRDRGISYEQYF. The gene calls are TRBV7-9 and TRBJ2-7, with 11 bases matching TRBD1. The V gene's germline CDR1 is SEHNR and CDR2 FQNEAQ (reference sequence). The CDR3 runs 16 residues. The trim removed 5 bases at V and 1 base at J, leaving 7 bases unmatched.

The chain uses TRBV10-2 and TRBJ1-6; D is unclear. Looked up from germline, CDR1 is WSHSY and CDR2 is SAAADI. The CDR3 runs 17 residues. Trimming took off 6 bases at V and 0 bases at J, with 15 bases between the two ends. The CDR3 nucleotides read TGCGCCAGCAGAGAACTGTCGGGGAGCTCCTATAATTCACCCCTCCACTTT. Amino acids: CASRELSGSSYNSPLHF.

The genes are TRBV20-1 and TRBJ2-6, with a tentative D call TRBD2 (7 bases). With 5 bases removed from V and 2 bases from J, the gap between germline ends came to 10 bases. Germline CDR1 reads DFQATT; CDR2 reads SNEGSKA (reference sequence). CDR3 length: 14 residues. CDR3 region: CSAGGGPGANVLTF. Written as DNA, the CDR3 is TGCAGTGCTGGGGGGGGCCCTGGGGCCAACGTCCTGACTTTC.

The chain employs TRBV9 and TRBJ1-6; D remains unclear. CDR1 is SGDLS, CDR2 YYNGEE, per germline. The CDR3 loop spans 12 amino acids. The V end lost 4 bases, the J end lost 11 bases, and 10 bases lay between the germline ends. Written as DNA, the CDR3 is TGTGCCAGCAGCCAAGCGAGCCCACCCCTCCACTTT. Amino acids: CASSQASPPLHF.

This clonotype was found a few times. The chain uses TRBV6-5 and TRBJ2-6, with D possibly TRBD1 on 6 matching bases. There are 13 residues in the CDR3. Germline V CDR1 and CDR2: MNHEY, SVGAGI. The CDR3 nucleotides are TGTGCATCGGACAGCCCTGGGGCCAACGTCCTGACTTTC. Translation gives CASDSPGANVLTF.

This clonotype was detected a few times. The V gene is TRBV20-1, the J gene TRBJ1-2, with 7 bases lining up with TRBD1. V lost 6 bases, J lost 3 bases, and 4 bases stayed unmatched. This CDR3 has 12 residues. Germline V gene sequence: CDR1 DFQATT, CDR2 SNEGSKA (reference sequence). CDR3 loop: CSAETGDYGYTF. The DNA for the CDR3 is TGCAGTGCAGAAACAGGGGACTATGGCTACACCTTC.

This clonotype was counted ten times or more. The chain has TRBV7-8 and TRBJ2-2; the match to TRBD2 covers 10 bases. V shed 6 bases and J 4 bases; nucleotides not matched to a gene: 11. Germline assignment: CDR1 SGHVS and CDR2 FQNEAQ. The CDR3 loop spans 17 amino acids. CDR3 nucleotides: TGTGCCAGCAGACGAAGAGCGGGAGGGCTGGGCACCGGGGAGCTGTTTTTT. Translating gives CASRRRAGGLGTGELFF. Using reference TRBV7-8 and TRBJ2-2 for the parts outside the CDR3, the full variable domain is GAGVSQSPRYKVAKRGQDVALRCDPISGHVSLFWYQQALGQGPEFLTYFQNEAQLDKSGLPSDRFFAERPEGSVSTLKIQRTQQEDSAVYLCASRRRAGGLGTGELFFGEGSRLTVL.

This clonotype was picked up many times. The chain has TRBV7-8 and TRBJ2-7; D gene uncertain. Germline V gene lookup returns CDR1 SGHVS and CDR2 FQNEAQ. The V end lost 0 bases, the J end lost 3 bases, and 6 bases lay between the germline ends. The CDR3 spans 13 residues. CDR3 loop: CASSLALHYEQYF. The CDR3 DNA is TGTGCCAGCAGCTTAGCGTTGCACTACGAGCAGTACTTC.

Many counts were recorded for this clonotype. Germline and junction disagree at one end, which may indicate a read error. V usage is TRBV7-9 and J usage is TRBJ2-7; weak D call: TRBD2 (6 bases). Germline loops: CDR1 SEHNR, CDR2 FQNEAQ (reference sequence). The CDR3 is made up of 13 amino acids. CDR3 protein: CASSPGTGYEQYF. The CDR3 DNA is TGCGCCAGCAGCCCCGGGACTGGATACGAGCAGTACTTC.

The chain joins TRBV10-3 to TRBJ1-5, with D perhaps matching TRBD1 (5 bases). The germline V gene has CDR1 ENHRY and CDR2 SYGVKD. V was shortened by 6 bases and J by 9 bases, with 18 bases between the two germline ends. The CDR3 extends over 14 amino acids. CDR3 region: CAIRGRREGWPQHF. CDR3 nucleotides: TGTGCCATCAGGGGGCGACGGGAGGGCTGGCCCCAGCATTTT.

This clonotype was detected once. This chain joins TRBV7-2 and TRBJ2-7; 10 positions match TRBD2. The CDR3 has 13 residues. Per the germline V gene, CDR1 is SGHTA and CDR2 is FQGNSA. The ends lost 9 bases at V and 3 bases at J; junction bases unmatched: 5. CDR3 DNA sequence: TGTGCCAGTAGACTAGCGGGCCACTACGAGCAGTACTTC. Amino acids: CASRLAGHYEQYF.

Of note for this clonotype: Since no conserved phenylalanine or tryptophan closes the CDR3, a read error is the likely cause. The CDR3: CASSYSISGDYGYTS. Here the CDR3 DNA reads TGTGCCAGCAGTTACTCGATATCTGGGGACTATGGCTACACCTCC. The chain employs TRBV6-2 or TRBV6-3 and TRBJ1-2; D is undetermined. The ends were cut back, 0 bases at V and 3 bases at J, with 11 bases in the middle. The CDR3 is 15 amino acids. Germline V gene data show CDR1 as MNHEY and CDR2 as SVGEGT.

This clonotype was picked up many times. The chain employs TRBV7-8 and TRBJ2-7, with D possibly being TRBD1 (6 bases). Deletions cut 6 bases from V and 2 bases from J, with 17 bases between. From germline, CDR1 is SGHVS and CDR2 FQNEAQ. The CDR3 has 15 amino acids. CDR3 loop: CASRGTGKATYEQYF. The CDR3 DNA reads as TGTGCCAGCAGGGGCACAGGGAAAGCTACCTACGAGCAGTACTTC.